This record concerns one T cell receptor (beta chain) sequence. Antigen specificity is unknown. TCRdb analysed the 5' RACE reads with MiXCR anew, one entry per CDR3 protein. The sample lists a few hundred thousand distinct CDR3 sequences; 24% were seen once. The data were obtained in a study of T-cell memory formation after mild COVID-19. Background on the study: TCR clusters showed largely donor specificity.

Study outcomes and limitations: CD4+ bias marked clones expanding day 15 to 37, unlike balanced contracting clones. Prior to infection, memory already included some responding clones, suggesting cross-reactive memory joined.

This CDR3 has 14 residues. V shed 0 bases and J shed 0 bases, with 6 bases lying between them. CDR1 and CDR2 from the germline V gene are GTSNPN and SVGIG (reference sequence). This receptor was taken from an adult woman who had mild COVID-19 (a few samples of this study predate the infection). Cell type and time point are not known. The V gene is TRBV30, the J gene TRBJ1-3; D is unclear. Sequenced sample: PBMCs or a T cell subset sorted from them (not recorded which). The DNA for the CDR3 is TGTGCCTGGAGTGTACGTGTCTCTGGAAACACCATATATTTT. Translating gives CAWSVRVSGNTIYF.